The source of this TCR beta chain is a study of T cell repertoires in cytomegalovirus infection. Study as a whole: Both CMV infection and a matching HLA type were indicated by public TCR beta signatures. The study, taken as a whole, reports: Accumulated public TCR beta family frequency recognized individuals carrying CMV together with the relevant HLA. In two of eight donors, the top clonotype was HLA-C-restricted CMV-specific.

Germline lookup yields CDR1 LNHDA and CDR2 SQIVND (reference sequence). This CDR3 has 13 amino acids. Trimming left V 3 bases short and J 4 bases short, with 9 bases between. With respect to this clonotype: Its antigen remains unidentified.

One entry per CDR3 protein, called by TCRdb with MiXCR from the reads. The profile shows 450,000 to 650,000 distinct CDR3 sequences, about a quarter of them singletons. The sample consisted of PBMCs. V usage is TRBV19 and J usage is TRBJ1-2, with D perhaps matching TRBD1 (6 bases). The origin of this receptor is a human donor in good health (CMV status not recorded). Some clones in this sample may be carry-over from other donors' samples. CDR3 sequence: CASSIAGAYGYTF. The CDR3 region has the DNA TGTGCCAGTAGTATTGCGGGGGCCTATGGCTACACCTTC.